This entry lists 28 T cell receptor beta chains sequenced from one sample in a study of blood T cell repertoires in COVID-19. Measured with immunoSEQ multiplex PCR; TCRdb has only the in-frame clones, and not every one. The sample consists of roughly 180,000 clones, about 85% of them appearing once. Sequencing was carried out using peripheral blood. Receptors originate from a woman in her fifties or sixties with acute or convalescent COVID-19.

The sample holds a few counts of this clone. This chain links TRBV5-1 with TRBJ2-1; the D is unclear. Trimming removed 2 bases from V and 0 bases from J, with 15 bases in between. CDR1 and CDR2 from the germline V gene are SGHRS and YFSETQ. This CDR3 has 17 residues. The CDR3 DNA reads as TGCGCCAGCAGCTTTACGATAGGAGAAAGCTCCTACAATGAGCAGTTCTTC. Protein product: CASSFTIGESSYNEQFF.

The gene calls are TRBV6-5 and TRBJ2-7, with 7 bases that match TRBD2. The CDR3 sequence is 14 residues long. V dropped 2 bases and J dropped 5; count of bases not matched to a gene: 6. Per germline, CDR1 MNHEY and CDR2 SVGAGI. The CDR3 here is CASSYGGSTHEQYV. In DNA, the CDR3 is TGTGCCAGCAGTTACGGCGGGAGCACCCACGAGCAGTACGTC.

The rearrangement uses TRBV19 and TRBJ1-5; no clear D. CDR3 size: 12 residues. Trimming removed 7 bases at V and 7 bases at J, with 11 bases between. Germline V lookup: CDR1 LNHDA, CDR2 SQIVND (reference sequence). The CDR3 nucleotides are TGTGCCAGTACCGACACAGTACAGCCCCAGCATTTT. As protein: CASTDTVQPQHF. Using reference TRBV19 and TRBJ1-5 for the parts outside the CDR3, the full variable domain is DGGITQSPKYLFRKEGQNVTLSCEQNLNHDAMYWYRQDPGQGLRLIYYSQIVNDFQKGDIAEGYSVSREKKESFPLTVTSAQKNPTAFYLCASTDTVQPQHFGDGTRLSIL.

This chain joins TRBV6-1 and TRBJ1-3; tentatively, D is TRBD1 (5 bases). The CDR3 covers 14 residues. V was cut by 0 bases and J by 2 bases, with 5 bases left in between. Germline V gene data show CDR1 as MNHNS and CDR2 as SASEGT. The CDR3 region is CASSEAGAGNTIYF. As DNA, the CDR3 is TGTGCCAGCAGTGAAGCAGGGGCTGGAAACACCATATATTTT.

CDR3 sequence reads: CSVDTGGNQPQHF. The CDR3 nucleotides read TGCAGCGTTGATACCGGAGGGAATCAGCCCCAGCATTTT. The J gene is TRBJ1-5, the V gene TRBV29-1, with D uncertain. The CDR3 runs to 13 residues. Looked up from germline, CDR1 is SQVTM and CDR2 is ANQGSEA. V lost 3 bases and J lost 4, with 10 bases in between.

The rearrangement uses TRBV6-5 and TRBJ1-2; D call uncertain. The CDR3 runs to 13 residues. The germline gives CDR1 MNHEY, CDR2 SVGAGI. V lost 0 bases and J 4 bases, leaving 6 bases between the germline ends. The CDR3 coding sequence is TGTGCCAGCAGTTACTCGGCGGCCTATGGCTACACCTTC. Protein: CASSYSAAYGYTF.

The chain uses TRBV2 and TRBJ1-5, with 8 bases that match TRBD1. Germline V CDR1 and CDR2: SNHLY, FYNNEI. This CDR3 is built from 15 residues. The ends lost 5 bases at V and 7 bases at J; junction bases unmatched: 10. For the CDR3, the DNA is TGTGCCAGCAGTTTTCAGGGGGCCCACGACCAGCCCCAGCATTTT. It translates to CASSFQGAHDQPQHF.

The rearrangement links TRBV10-3 to TRBJ1-5; D ambiguous. Germline values: CDR1 ENHRY, CDR2 SYGVKD. Trimming stripped 3 bases from V and 2 bases from J, with 14 bases between. The CDR3 runs 16 residues. CDR3 coding DNA: TGTGCCATCAGTGATCATTCGGTCGTCGGCAATCAGCCCCAGCATTTT. Translating it yields CAISDHSVVGNQPQHF.

In this sample, this clone turned up a few times. The sample contains more than one DNA sequence encoding this CDR3. The chain combines TRBV11-2 with TRBJ1-4, with no clear D. Germline V gene data show CDR1 as SGHAT and CDR2 as FQNNGV. V lost 1 base, J lost 8 bases, and 5 bases lay in between. The CDR3 covers 12 residues. The CDR3 DNA is TGTGCCAGCAGCTTAGTTGCGGAAAAACTGTTTTTT. Encoded protein: CASSLVAEKLFF.

V and J are TRBV28 and TRBJ2-3, with 9 bases lining up with TRBD1. Germline values: CDR1 MDHEN, CDR2 SYDVKM. The CDR3 runs to 15 residues. Trimming cost V 10 bases and J 2 bases; bases outside gene matches: 10. CDR3 DNA sequence: TGTGCCATTAGTGTGACAGGGGGACACACAGATACGCAGTATTTT. It encodes CAISVTGGHTDTQYF.

The rearrangement joins TRBV5-1 to TRBJ2-3; D gene unclear. V gave up 0 bases and J gave up 4 bases, with 9 bases separating them. The CDR3 spans 14 residues. The germline CDR1 and CDR2 sequences are SGHRS and YFSETQ. In DNA form, the CDR3 reads TGCGCCAGCAGCTTGGCCGGGTTTGCAGATACGCAGTATTTT. Translation: CASSLAGFADTQYF.

V usage is TRBV6-5 and J usage is TRBJ1-6; 9 nucleotides match TRBD1. This CDR3 is 15 amino acids long. The V gene end was trimmed by 6 bases and the J gene end by 5 bases; junction bases not matched to a gene: 5. Germline CDR1 and CDR2: MNHEY and SVGAGI. CDR3 in amino acids: CASSSGTGHNSPLHF. The CDR3 DNA reads TGTGCCAGCAGCTCCGGGACAGGGCATAATTCACCCCTCCACTTT.

The rearrangement joins TRBV19 to TRBJ1-1; no firm D call. Trimming stripped 1 base from V and 10 bases from J, with 13 bases between. The CDR3 covers 13 residues. Germline values: CDR1 LNHDA, CDR2 SQIVND (reference sequence). CDR3 DNA sequence: TGTGCCAGTAGTATAGGGGCCATCGGGGTAGCTTTCTTT. Protein product: CASSIGAIGVAFF.

This clone was seen a handful of times. J is TRBJ2-7 and V is TRBV21-1; TRBD2 is taken as the D call from the table, unchecked against the DNA. TRBV21-1 is tagged as a pseudogene. CDR3 length: 14 amino acids. The CDR3, as DNA: TGTGCCAGCAGCAAAGGCGTTAGCAGCTACGAGCAGTACGTC. Amino acids: CASSKGVSSYEQYV.

The chain carries TRBV10-1 and TRBJ2-3, with 8 bases fitting TRBD2. J lost 0 bases, V lost 4 bases, and 0 bases had no gene match. This CDR3 comprises 14 residues. Germline assignment: CDR1 WNHNN and CDR2 SYGVQD (reference sequence). The CDR3 here is CASSASGSTDTQYF. CDR3 coding DNA: TGCGCCAGCAGTGCTAGCGGGAGCACAGATACGCAGTATTTT.

In its sample, this clone was seen a few times. The rearrangement joins TRBV7-8 to TRBJ1-1; D gene uncertain. Germline V lookup: CDR1 SGHVS, CDR2 FQNEAQ. Trimming stripped 1 base from V and 2 bases from J, with 8 bases between. The CDR3 is made up of 14 amino acids. The CDR3 nucleotides are TGTGCCAGCAGCTTAGGGGCCGCTAACACTGAAGCTTTCTTT. Protein product: CASSLGAANTEAFF.

This clone was detected a few times. V usage is TRBV5-1 and J usage is TRBJ2-3; D not certain. This CDR3 comprises 13 residues. Trimming stripped 1 base from V and 4 bases from J, with 7 bases between. Germline V CDR1 and CDR2: SGHRS, YFSETQ. The CDR3 protein is CASSLRPADTQYF. CDR3 DNA: TGCGCCAGCAGCTTGCGCCCGGCAGATACGCAGTATTTT.

The chain has TRBV7-2 and TRBJ2-1, with D tentatively TRBD2 (7 bases). Per the germline V gene, CDR1 is SGHTA and CDR2 is FQGNSA. Trimming left V 5 bases short and J 8 bases short, with 22 bases between. The CDR3 runs 16 residues. The CDR3 loop is CASSPGGAGVWYEQFF. The DNA for the CDR3 is TGTGCCAGCAGCCCTGGGGGCGCGGGAGTTTGGTATGAGCAGTTCTTC.

This clone was counted a few times. The chain recombines TRBV28 with TRBJ1-1, with 9 bases fitting TRBD1. With 1 base clipped from V and 3 bases from J, the junction kept 6 bases outside the gene matches. The germline V gene encodes CDR1 MDHEN and CDR2 SYDVKM. CDR3 size: 16 residues. The CDR3 region is CASSLSHTGGHTEAFF. In DNA form, the CDR3 reads TGTGCCAGCAGTTTATCCCATACAGGGGGCCACACTGAAGCTTTCTTT.

This chain links TRBV24-1 with TRBJ2-1, with 9 bases fitting TRBD1. The junction had 15 bases not matched to a gene; V was cut back by 4 bases and J by 9 bases. The CDR3 has 17 amino acids. Germline V CDR1 and CDR2: KGHDR, SFDVKD. The CDR3 DNA reads TGTGCCACCAGTGACCTTCCCTGGGGACAGGGCGTGGGTGAGCAGTTCTTC. The encoded protein is CATSDLPWGQGVGEQFF.

This clone was counted only a few times. The chain is built from TRBV28 and TRBJ1-2; a weak D match, TRBD1 (5 bases). Trimming removed 6 bases from V and 3 bases from J, with 14 bases in between. Germline V lookup: CDR1 MDHEN, CDR2 SYDVKM. CDR3 length: 14 amino acids. This CDR3 reads CASRPGGDDYGYTF. The CDR3, as DNA: TGTGCCAGCAGACCCGGGGGGGATGACTATGGCTACACCTTC.

The rearrangement joins TRBV12-3 or TRBV12-4 to TRBJ2-1; D perhaps matches TRBD1 (5 bases). CDR3 length: 13 amino acids. Trimming took off 5 bases at V and 3 bases at J, with 8 bases between the two ends. CDR3 sequence: CASSHDSYNEQFF. The CDR3 DNA is TGTGCCAGCAGTCACGACAGCTACAATGAGCAGTTCTTC.

The DNA for the CDR3 is TGTGCCAGCTCACCACTGAAAGGACTAGCCACAGATACGCAGTATTTT. Its protein product is CASSPLKGLATDTQYF. The genes are TRBV18 and TRBJ2-3, with TRBD2 identical over 8 bases. CDR3 length equals 16 residues. V dropped 1 base and J dropped 2; count of bases not matched to a gene: 5. Germline V gene lookup returns CDR1 KGHSH and CDR2 LQKENI.

This chain connects TRBV29-1 to TRBJ2-7; 10 nucleotides match TRBD2. The V segment lost 5 bases and the J segment 8 bases; nucleotides outside the gene matches: 18. The V gene's germline CDR1 is SQVTM and CDR2 ANQGSEA. CDR3 size: 16 residues. The CDR3 DNA follows: TGCAGCGTTCTTCTAGAGCGGGAGGGGACGCGGGGGCAGCAGTACTTC. Translation gives CSVLLEREGTRGQQYF.

The V gene is TRBV28, the J gene TRBJ2-7; D uncertain. The germline V gene has CDR1 MDHEN and CDR2 SYDVKM. The CDR3 has 13 amino acids. Trimming pared 6 bases from V and 6 bases from J, leaving 15 bases between. The CDR3 loop reads CASSLSPYLEQYF. The DNA of the CDR3 is TGTGCCAGCAGCTTGTCCCCCTACCTCGAGCAGTACTTC.

The CDR3 DNA reads TGTGCCAGCAGTTTGACGGTCGGCTCAGGGGGCGCTTATGGCTACACCTTC. Its protein is CASSLTVGSGGAYGYTF. The rearrangement joins TRBV7-9 to TRBJ1-2, with 8 bases matching TRBD1. Looked up from germline, CDR1 is SEHNR and CDR2 is FQNEAQ (reference sequence). The CDR3 is 17 amino acids. J gave up 5 bases and V 6 bases, and 17 bases lay outside the gene matches. Drawing the rest from reference TRBV7-9 and TRBJ1-2, the complete variable domain is DTGVSQNPRHKITKRGQNVTFRCDPISEHNRLYWYRQTLGQGPEFLTYFQNEAQLEKSRLLSDRFSAERPKGSFSTLEIQRTEQGDSAMYLCASSLTVGSGGAYGYTFGSGTRLTVV.

V and J are TRBV10-3 and TRBJ2-7, with D possibly matching TRBD2 (6 bases). The V gene lost 6 bases and the J gene lost 0 bases, with 15 bases spanning the gap. Germline CDR1 and CDR2: ENHRY and SYGVKD. The CDR3 is made up of 15 amino acids. Here the CDR3 reads CAIRYRDSISYEQYF. In DNA form, the CDR3 reads TGTGCCATCAGATACCGGGACTCCATCTCCTACGAGCAGTACTTC.

The chain is built from TRBV29-1 and TRBJ2-3, with 8 bases aligning to TRBD2. There are 13 residues in the CDR3. Germline trimming cut 3 bases from V and 6 bases from J; bases unmatched to any gene: 5. Germline values: CDR1 SQVTM, CDR2 ANQGSEA. The CDR3 DNA is TGCAGCGTTGATGCAGCGGGAGATGATACGCAGTATTTT. Translation gives CSVDAAGDDTQYF.